This paragraph reports one T cell receptor (beta chain). Its target is unknown. The data originate from a study of shared clonotypes between healthy human individuals. Study-level findings and limits: Larger richness was generally estimated for naive than memory subsets. It was expected that sequencing depth would affect clonotype sharing among donors. Owing to a small donor count, the genetic and exposure-history diversity represented was limited.

Profiling relied on immunoSEQ multiplex PCR, and the TCRdb table lists in-frame clones only, not all of them. The data hold under 1,900,000 clones, with around 98.5% observed a single time. The source material was naive CD4+ T cells sorted from blood. Subset specified: CD45RA+ positively selected. The source is a man aged 30-40 years in good health.

CDR3 DNA: TGTGCCATCAGTGACCAGGGTCCTGGAAACACCATATATTTT. It encodes CAISDQGPGNTIYF. The chain is built from TRBV10-3 and TRBJ1-3; possible D gene TRBD1, 5 bases. The germline V gene encodes CDR1 ENHRY and CDR2 SYGVKD. The CDR3 contains 14 residues. V shed 3 bases and J shed 2 bases, with 8 bases lying between them.